This TCR beta chain was profiled in a study of CD8 T cells in cerebrospinal fluid in Alzheimer's disease. This clonotype is identified as medium-sized from frequency. Its antigen is still unknown. From its re-call of the 10x single-cell sequencing reads, TCRdb lists each CDR3 protein once, without DNA. Found here are over 900 distinct CDR3 sequences; the top ten clones hold 15% to 20%. Study results and caveats: Compared with controls, mild cognitive impairment or Alzheimer's disease patients showed higher maximum CSF clone percentages. Versus healthy subjects, Alzheimer's patients more often had clones of at least 3%.

This clonotype was sampled from a human donor in good health. Sequenced input: cerebrospinal fluid.

The CDR3 loop is CASSLEGLAGDEQYF. The chain links TRBV5-4 to TRBJ2-7; TCRdb selects TRBD2, and the lack of DNA leaves this call unchecked. The CDR3 extends over 15 amino acids. Looked up from germline, CDR1 is SGHNT and CDR2 is YYREEE (reference sequence). Filled out from reference TRBV5-4 and TRBJ2-7, the complete variable domain reads ETGVTQSPTHLIKTRGQQVTLRCSSQSGHNTVSWYQQALGQGPQFIFQYYREEENGRGNFPPRFSGLQFPNYSSELNVNALELDDSALYLCASSLEGLAGDEQYFGPGTRLTVT.